Presented here are 26 T cell receptor beta chains from one specimen sequenced in a study of cytotoxic CD8 clonotypes in ibrutinib-treated CLL. TCRdb's copy holds only in-frame clones and misses some; the assay was immunoSEQ multiplex PCR. The sample has 300,000 or so clones, 67% seen once. Sequenced material: PBMCs, taken after 36 months of ibrutinib treatment. The receptors were gathered from a human donor with chronic lymphocytic leukemia.

This clone turned up a few times. The chain carries TRBV4-1 and TRBJ1-2, with 7 bases that match TRBD1. Germline loops: CDR1 MGHRA, CDR2 YSYEKL. V trimming: 2 bases; J trimming: 2 bases; junction bases outside the gene matches: 14. The CDR3 loop spans 18 amino acids. The CDR3 here is CASSQTWDRFTPNYGYTF. In nucleotides, the CDR3 is TGCGCCAGCAGCCAAACGTGGGACAGATTTACCCCCAACTATGGCTACACCTTC.

The chain has TRBV27 and TRBJ2-5; D possibly corresponds to TRBD2 (6 bases). This CDR3 region has 13 residues. The V and J ends lost 8 bases and 1 base respectively, with 11 bases between them. Germline-derived CDR1 and CDR2 are MNHEY and SMNVEV (reference sequence). This CDR3 is CASRDFAQETQYF. CDR3 DNA sequence: TGTGCCAGCCGGGACTTTGCCCAAGAGACCCAGTACTTC.

The V call is TRBV19, the J call TRBJ1-2; TRBD1 matches 10 bases. Germline-derived CDR1 and CDR2 are LNHDA and SQIVND (reference sequence). After removal of 5 bases from V and 0 bases from J, the junction contained 6 bases not matched to a gene. This CDR3 has 16 amino acids. In DNA, the CDR3 is TGTGCCAGTAGTGTCGGACAGGGGGGAGCTAACTATGGCTACACCTTC. This translates into CASSVGQGGANYGYTF.

The chain links TRBV11-2 to TRBJ1-2; D remains unclear. Germline V lookup: CDR1 SGHAT, CDR2 FQNNGV. Deletions cut 6 bases from V and 6 bases from J, with 17 bases between. The CDR3 loop spans 14 amino acids. This CDR3 is CASSSNEGLDGYTF. Here the CDR3 DNA reads TGTGCCAGCAGTTCTAACGAGGGTTTGGATGGCTACACCTTC.

This clone came up once. The genes are TRBV19 and TRBJ2-6, with D uncertain. Germline-derived CDR1 and CDR2 are LNHDA and SQIVND (reference sequence). Trimming took 5 bases from V and 2 from J, leaving 16 bases between them. The CDR3 runs 17 residues. CDR3 bases: TGTGCCAGTAGTTCCAAGGGCGTCGTTCCTGGGGCCAACGTCCTGACTTTC. It encodes CASSSKGVVPGANVLTF.

The CDR3 DNA sequence: TGCGCCAGCAGCCAAGTCGGGGAGGGTGAGGGGCCCCAGCATTTT. Translated, it gives CASSQVGEGEGPQHF. This chain connects TRBV4-3 to TRBJ1-5; D gene ambiguous. Germline V gene sequence: CDR1 LGHNA, CDR2 YSLEER. V was clipped by 1 base and J by 9 bases, with 16 bases between them. The CDR3 has 15 residues.

The chain recombines TRBV27 with TRBJ1-4; D gene ambiguous. Trimming cost V 9 bases and J 2 bases, with 16 bases left between them. Per germline, CDR1 MNHEY and CDR2 SMNVEV (reference sequence). There are 15 residues in the CDR3. Here the CDR3 DNA reads TGTGCCAGTCGACCCTTGGGAAGGACTAATGAAAAACTGTTTTTT. Protein product: CASRPLGRTNEKLFF.

This clone has a single count. The rearrangement joins TRBV9 to TRBJ2-7, with a possible D match to TRBD1 (6 bases). V was pared by 0 bases and J by 8 bases, with 15 bases between. Looked up from germline, CDR1 is SGDLS and CDR2 is YYNGEE. The CDR3 consists of 14 residues. The CDR3 here is CASSVDGQSYQQYF. The CDR3 region has the DNA TGTGCCAGCAGCGTAGATGGACAGAGCTATCAGCAGTACTTC.

The V gene is TRBV11-2, the J gene TRBJ2-3; 13 nucleotides align to TRBD2. Germline CDR1 SGHAT, CDR2 FQNNGV. J lost 1 base, V lost 5 bases, and 9 bases had no gene match. The CDR3 totals 18 residues. Here the CDR3 reads CASSKRGLAGARTDTQYF. The CDR3, as DNA: TGTGCCAGCAGCAAAAGAGGACTAGCGGGGGCCCGCACAGATACGCAGTATTTT. Supplemented by reference TRBV11-2 and TRBJ2-3, the full variable domain reads EAGVAQSPRYKIIEKRQSVAFWCNPISGHATLYWYQQILGQGPKLLIQFQNNGVVDDSQLPKDRFSAERLKGVDSTLKIQPAKLEDSAVYLCASSKRGLAGARTDTQYFGPGTRLTVL.

This clone was counted only a few times. The CDR3 DNA reads TGTGCTAGTGCCCTGGGTACAGGACTCTACGAGCAGTACTTC. Its translation is CASALGTGLYEQYF. The V and J genes are TRBV12-5 and TRBJ2-7, with D possibly being TRBD1 or TRBD2 (5 bases each). Germline CDR1 and CDR2: LGHNT and FRNRAP. The CDR3 totals 14 residues. V was cut by 7 bases and J by 3 bases, with 16 bases left in between.

The gene calls are TRBV11-2 and TRBJ2-1; 9 bases are a match to TRBD2. Germline V gene data show CDR1 as SGHAT and CDR2 as FQNNGV. With 3 bases clipped from V and 7 bases from J, the junction kept 7 bases outside the gene matches. The CDR3 runs 15 residues. In DNA form, the CDR3 reads TGTGCCAGCAGCTTTGGGGCGGGAGGGCCAAATGAGCAGTTCTTC. Translation gives CASSFGAGGPNEQFF.

There are a few counts of this clone. V gene TRBV2 combines with J gene TRBJ1-5; TRBD1 is a possible D gene (6 bases). V shed 6 bases and J shed 9 bases, with 9 bases lying between them. CDR3 length: 11 residues. CDR1 and CDR2 from the germline V gene are SNHLY and FYNNEI. DNA for the CDR3: TGTGCCAGCAGAACAGGGTGGCCCCAGCATTTT. Encoded protein: CASRTGWPQHF.

V is TRBV5-1 and J is TRBJ1-2, with 8 bases fitting TRBD1. The CDR3 has 18 residues. Unmatched junction bases numbered 10, after V lost 0 bases and J lost 0 bases. Germline CDR1 SGHRS, CDR2 YFSETQ. For the CDR3, the DNA is TGCGCCAGCAGCTTGGGCCCCCCTCCAGGGGGCCCTAACTATGGCTACACCTTC. Its translation is CASSLGPPPGGPNYGYTF.

The sample holds a few counts of this clone. This chain links TRBV7-3 with TRBJ2-5; 11 nucleotides match TRBD1. J gave up 6 bases and V 5 bases, and 2 bases lay outside the gene matches. Germline V gene lookup returns CDR1 SGHTA and CDR2 FQGTGA. The CDR3 has 13 residues. CDR3 residues: CASSPDRGQTQYF. CDR3 bases: TGTGCCAGCAGCCCGGACAGGGGGCAGACCCAGTACTTC.

The chain employs TRBV10-3 and TRBJ1-1, with 10 bases that match TRBD1. With 2 bases clipped from V and 4 bases from J, the junction kept 4 bases outside the gene matches. The CDR3 is made up of 15 amino acids. The germline V gene encodes CDR1 ENHRY and CDR2 SYGVKD. DNA of the CDR3: TGTGCCATCAGTGAGACCTGGACAGGGGGCACTGAAGCTTTCTTT. This encodes CAISETWTGGTEAFF.

Only a few counts were recorded for this clone. The same CDR3 arises from other DNA sequences in this sample as well. The chain joins TRBV29-1 to TRBJ2-7; perhaps TRBD2 as D (5 bases). Trimming shortened V by 3 bases and J by 0 bases, and 9 bases separated the two germline ends. Per the germline V gene, CDR1 is SQVTM and CDR2 is ANQGSEA. The CDR3 has 13 residues. The CDR3 sequence: CSVETGSSYEQYF. The CDR3 DNA reads TGCAGCGTTGAGACGGGGAGCTCCTACGAGCAGTACTTC.

J is TRBJ2-5 and V is TRBV2, with TRBD2 matching over 8 bases. V was pared by 3 bases and J by 0 bases, with 3 bases of the junction left unmatched. Germline-derived CDR1 and CDR2 are SNHLY and FYNNEI. The CDR3 is made up of 15 amino acids. CDR3 DNA sequence: TGTGCCAGCAGTGATGGGACTAGGTACCAAGAGACCCAGTACTTC. Translating gives CASSDGTRYQETQYF.

This chain links TRBV6-5 with TRBJ2-1, with D perhaps matching TRBD2 (6 bases). Germline loops: CDR1 MNHEY, CDR2 SVGAGI. Trimming took off 6 bases at V and 3 bases at J, with 15 bases between the two ends. This CDR3 comprises 15 residues. The DNA for the CDR3 is TGTGCCAGCAGCCGGGACTGGGGAGTCTACAATGAGCAGTTCTTC. This codes for CASSRDWGVYNEQFF.

This chain uses TRBV19 with TRBJ2-5; possibly TRBD2 for D (5 bases). CDR1 is LNHDA, CDR2 SQIVND, per germline (reference sequence). V was cut by 4 bases and J by 5 bases, with 8 bases left in between. The CDR3 sequence is 12 residues long. CDR3 residues: CASSTRGETQYF. For the CDR3, the DNA is TGTGCCAGTAGTACCCGAGGGGAGACCCAGTACTTC.

This clone was recorded a few times. The chain carries TRBV12-5 and TRBJ1-6; 8 positions match TRBD1. The germline V gene encodes CDR1 LGHNT and CDR2 FRNRAP. With V trimmed by 7 bases and J by 0 bases, 5 bases remained unmatched. CDR3 size: 16 residues. CDR3 in DNA: TGTGCTAGTGTTTGGGACAGGAGCTCCTATAATTCACCCCTCCACTTT. Protein product: CASVWDRSSYNSPLHF.

J is TRBJ2-1 and V is TRBV29-1; D is unresolved. Germline V gives CDR1 SQVTM, CDR2 ANQGSEA. V was clipped by 5 bases and J by 7 bases, with 18 bases between them. There are 14 residues in the CDR3. DNA of the CDR3: TGCAGCGTTAGGACCAGCCCTGCTGCTAATGAGCAGTTCTTC. It yields the protein CSVRTSPAANEQFF.

This chain joins TRBV2 and TRBJ1-5, with TRBD1 identical over 7 bases. This CDR3 has 14 residues. Germline values: CDR1 SNHLY, CDR2 FYNNEI. V was clipped by 3 bases and J by 8 bases; unmatched bases: 7. The CDR3: CASSDRQGGKPQHF. The CDR3 DNA is TGTGCCAGCAGTGATAGACAGGGTGGCAAGCCCCAGCATTTT.

J is TRBJ2-7 and V is TRBV2, with TRBD2 identical over 9 bases. Trimming at V came to 5 bases and at J to 1 base, leaving 3 bases not matched to a gene. CDR3 length: 14 amino acids. In germline, CDR1 is SNHLY, CDR2 FYNNEI. CDR3 sequence reads: CASSPSGVSYEQYF. As DNA, the CDR3 is TGTGCCAGCAGTCCTAGCGGGGTTTCCTACGAGCAGTACTTC. The full variable domain, rest sourced from reference TRBV2 and TRBJ2-7, is EPEVTQTPSHQVTQMGQEVILRCVPISNHLYFYWYRQILGQKVEFLVSFYNNEISEKSEIFDDQFSVERPDGSNFTLKIRSTKLEDSAMYFCASSPSGVSYEQYFGPGTRLTVT.

A remark on this clone: This specimen includes other DNA sequences encoding the same CDR3. The chain combines TRBV7-2 with TRBJ2-3; the D is unclear. The ends were cut back, 3 bases at V and 4 bases at J, with 5 bases in the middle. Per the germline V gene, CDR1 is SGHTA and CDR2 is FQGNSA. The CDR3 spans 12 residues. CDR3: CASSLVADTQYF. The CDR3 region has the DNA TGTGCCAGCAGCTTGGTAGCAGATACGCAGTATTTT.

The rearrangement uses TRBV28 and TRBJ2-7; 11 positions match TRBD2. The CDR3 contains 16 residues. After removal of 4 bases from V and 4 bases from J, the junction contained 9 bases not matched to a gene. Germline CDR1 and CDR2: MDHEN and SYDVKM. The CDR3 protein is CASSSVAGGPWYEQYF. The CDR3 DNA is TGTGCCAGCAGTTCGGTAGCGGGAGGGCCATGGTACGAGCAGTACTTC.

The chain links TRBV4-3 to TRBJ2-7, with 10 bases fitting TRBD2. V lost 0 bases, J lost 5 bases, and 7 bases stayed unmatched. The CDR3 extends over 16 amino acids. Germline V lookup: CDR1 LGHNA, CDR2 YSLEER. CDR3 nucleotide sequence: TGCGCCAGCAGCCAAGATTTAGCGGGAGGTCTAAACGAGCAGTACTTC. This codes for CASSQDLAGGLNEQYF.